The 8 T cell receptor beta chains below were found in one sample sequenced in a study of blood T cell repertoires in COVID-19. Clones were read by immunoSEQ multiplex PCR, and TCRdb kept only the in-frame ones, dropping some. The sample contains 130,000 or so clones, approximately 88% of which appear only once. Specimen: peripheral blood. The receptors were sampled from a woman at least 80 years old with acute or convalescent COVID-19.

The V and J genes are TRBV29-1 and TRBJ1-5; perhaps TRBD1 as D (5 bases). Germline V CDR1 and CDR2: SQVTM, ANQGSEA. Deletions cut 6 bases from V and 7 bases from J, with 13 bases between. There are 12 residues in the CDR3. The DNA of the CDR3 is TGCAGCGTGCGTCAGGGTGAACAGCCCCAGCATTTT. It specifies CSVRQGEQPQHF.

The J gene is TRBJ2-1, the V gene TRBV27, with 7 bases fitting TRBD2. The CDR3 consists of 18 residues. Trimming took 2 bases from V and 8 from J; bases not matched to a gene: 18. Germline V gene lookup returns CDR1 MNHEY and CDR2 SMNVEV (reference sequence). This CDR3 is CASSLPGLRAGVGDEQFF. CDR3 nucleotide sequence: TGTGCCAGCAGTTTACCCGGGCTAAGGGCGGGAGTTGGGGATGAGCAGTTCTTC.

This sequence joins TRBV6-5 and TRBJ1-1; D uncertain. Trimming pared 6 bases from V and 6 bases from J, leaving 17 bases between. CDR1 MNHEY and CDR2 SVGAGI come from the germline V gene. This CDR3 has 14 residues. The CDR3 is CASSPITGKAEAFF. The CDR3 bases are TGTGCCAGCAGCCCCATCACGGGAAAGGCTGAAGCTTTCTTT.

This clone was seen once. The J gene is TRBJ1-4, the V gene TRBV30, with D maybe TRBD1 (5 bases). Germline V gene lookup returns CDR1 GTSNPN and CDR2 SVGIG (reference sequence). Trimming cost V 7 bases and J 1 base, with 10 bases left between them. CDR3 length: 13 amino acids. This CDR3 reads CASDQGTNEKLFF. CDR3 bases: TGTGCCTCTGATCAGGGAACTAATGAAAAACTGTTTTTT.

The chain joins TRBV18 to TRBJ2-2, with unresolved D. V was cut by 2 bases and J by 5 bases, with 6 bases left in between. This CDR3 spans 13 amino acids. Germline V gene sequence: CDR1 KGHSH, CDR2 LQKENI. The CDR3 sequence: CASSPSSTGELFF. In nucleotides, the CDR3 is TGTGCCAGCTCACCATCCAGTACCGGGGAGCTGTTTTTT. Variable domain in full (rest from reference TRBV18 and TRBJ2-2): NAGVMQNPRHLVRRRGQEARLRCSPMKGHSHVYWYRQLPEEGLKFMVYLQKENIIDESGMPKERFSAEFPKEGPSILRIQQVVRGDSAAYFCASSPSSTGELFFGEGSRLTVL.

The rearrangement uses TRBV25-1 and TRBJ1-3; no clear D. This CDR3 contains 12 residues. The germline V gene has CDR1 MGHDK and CDR2 SYGVNS. The germline V and J ends were trimmed by 8 bases and 4 bases, with 9 bases remaining between them. The CDR3 sequence is CASGSTGNTIYF. In DNA form, the CDR3 reads TGTGCCAGCGGGAGCACGGGAAACACCATATATTTT.

The chain couples TRBV5-4 to TRBJ2-1; 7 bases are a match to TRBD2. CDR3 size: 17 residues. The germline CDR1 and CDR2 sequences are SGHNT and YYREEE (reference sequence). Trimming at V came to 0 bases and at J to 5 bases, leaving 11 bases not matched to a gene. CDR3 DNA sequence: TGTGCCAGCAGCTTGGGGAATGGCGGGGGTACCCACAATGAGCAGTTCTTC. Amino acids: CASSLGNGGGTHNEQFF. Based on the CDR3 plus reference TRBV5-4 and TRBJ2-1, the full variable domain is ETGVTQSPTHLIKTRGQQVTLRCSSQSGHNTVSWYQQALGQGPQFIFQYYREEENGRGNFPPRFSGLQFPNYSSELNVNALELDDSALYLCASSLGNGGGTHNEQFFGPGTRLTVL.

Concerning this clone itself: Other DNA sequences from this sample encode an identical CDR3 as well. J is TRBJ2-7 and V is TRBV5-4; D perhaps matches TRBD2 (6 bases). V lost 2 bases and J 7 bases, leaving 10 bases between the germline ends. Germline CDR1 SGHNT, CDR2 YYREEE (reference sequence). There are 12 residues in the CDR3. The CDR3 sequence is CASSFRGREQYF. The CDR3 DNA sequence: TGTGCCAGCAGCTTTCGGGGGAGGGAGCAGTACTTC.